The entry below describes one TCR beta chain. Its antigen is not identified. This entry is derived from a study of OX40 agonist ivuxolimab in advanced cancers. Points from the study as a whole: Individuals who were partial responders at 0.1-3.0 mg/kg had clonal expansion that ranked among the lowest. Low normalized clonal expansion also occurred in some nonresponding patients. Expanded clones belonging to CD8+ T cells outnumbered, on average, those of CD4+.

The study sampled blood at baseline, cycle 4 day 1, and cycle 7 day 1. TCRdb keeps only in-frame clones here, not all; method: immunoSEQ multiplex PCR. This sample has 28,000 or so clones, with roughly nine tenths found just once. The sequence came from an adult with an advanced solid tumor such as melanoma, head and neck, liver or kidney cancer. Sequenced material: CD4+ or CD8+ T cells sorted from blood, taken in a trial of the OX40 agonist ivuxolimab.

CDR3 DNA sequence: TGTGCCAGCAGCGGCACAGGGGTCTCTGGAAACACCATATATTTT. Its translation is CASSGTGVSGNTIYF. The chain recombines TRBV9 with TRBJ1-3; 7 bases are a match to TRBD1. The CDR3 covers 15 residues. Germline V CDR1 and CDR2: SGDLS, YYNGEE. V shed 3 bases, J shed 0 bases, and the junction held 3 bases outside the gene matches.